These 19 T cell receptor beta chains were all obtained from the same sample, sequenced in a study of blood T cell repertoires in COVID-19. The method was immunoSEQ multiplex PCR; TCRdb's version includes in-frame clones alone and lacks a portion of them. The data contain 77,000 or so clones, about 70% of them singletons. Sequenced material: peripheral blood. These receptors were collected from a woman aged 80 or over with active or convalescent COVID-19.

This chain links TRBV10-3 with TRBJ2-5; 10 positions agree with TRBD1. V trimming: 8 bases; J trimming: 5 bases; junction bases outside the gene matches: 11. Germline lookup yields CDR1 ENHRY and CDR2 SYGVKD. The CDR3 totals 15 residues. CDR3 residues: CAIRSGTGVDETQYF. The CDR3 DNA follows: TGTGCCATCCGGTCCGGGACAGGGGTGGATGAGACCCAGTACTTC.

This sequence joins TRBV15 and TRBJ2-5, with D perhaps TRBD2 (5 bases). The ends were cut back, 0 bases at V and 4 bases at J, with 9 bases in the middle. This CDR3 has 14 amino acids. Germline V CDR1 and CDR2: LNHNV, YYDKDF (reference sequence). As DNA, the CDR3 is TGTGCCACCAGCAGAGATGGAGGCCCAGAGACCCAGTACTTC. Encoded protein: CATSRDGGPETQYF. Together with reference TRBV15 and TRBJ2-5, the CDR3 gives the full variable domain: DAMVIQNPRYQVTQFGKPVTLSCSQTLNHNVMYWYQQKSSQAPKLLFHYYDKDFNNEADTPDNFQSRRPNTSFCFLDIRSPGLGDTAMYLCATSRDGGPETQYFGPGTRLLVL.

This clone was detected only a few times. V and J are TRBV28 and TRBJ1-2, with D perhaps TRBD1 (6 bases). Germline V gene lookup returns CDR1 MDHEN and CDR2 SYDVKM. The CDR3 has 13 residues. Trimming shortened V by 6 bases and J by 4 bases, and 12 bases separated the two germline ends. CDR3 in amino acids: CASSPGTLYGYTF. The CDR3 DNA reads as TGTGCCAGCAGCCCTGGGACACTCTATGGCTACACCTTC.

The table lists this clone with a count of one. The gene calls are TRBV18 and TRBJ1-1; D not certain. Trimming took 3 bases from V and 6 from J, leaving 8 bases between them. From germline, CDR1 is KGHSH and CDR2 LQKENI. The CDR3 runs 12 residues. The CDR3 DNA reads as TGTGCCAGCTCACCTGGCGGGGCTGAAGCTTTCTTT. Translated, it gives CASSPGGAEAFF. Full variable domain (remainder filled in from reference TRBV18 and TRBJ1-1): NAGVMQNPRHLVRRRGQEARLRCSPMKGHSHVYWYRQLPEEGLKFMVYLQKENIIDESGMPKERFSAEFPKEGPSILRIQQVVRGDSAAYFCASSPGGAEAFFGQGTRLTVV.

The J gene is TRBJ2-6, the V gene TRBV28; TRBD2 aligns across 14 bases. The germline V gene encodes CDR1 MDHEN and CDR2 SYDVKM. The CDR3 consists of 19 residues. V was clipped by 4 bases and J by 0 bases; unmatched bases: 5. Here the CDR3 DNA reads TGTGCCAGCAGTTCCGGACTAGCGGGGGGCCTCTCTGGGGCCAACGTCCTGACTTTC. Protein product: CASSSGLAGGLSGANVLTF.

The chain has TRBV14 and TRBJ1-1; 8 bases align to TRBD1. Germline V gene lookup returns CDR1 SGHDN and CDR2 FVKESK. V dropped 2 bases and J dropped 3; count of bases not matched to a gene: 5. The length of the CDR3 is 15 residues. CDR3 DNA sequence: TGTGCCAGCAGCCAAATAACAGGGGGGTACACTGAAGCTTTCTTT. Translating it yields CASSQITGGYTEAFF.

V is TRBV27 and J is TRBJ2-3; 14 nucleotides agree with TRBD2. The CDR3 has 17 residues. From germline, CDR1 is MNHEY and CDR2 SMNVEV (reference sequence). After removal of 4 bases from V and 2 bases from J, the junction contained 5 bases not matched to a gene. CDR3 in DNA: TGTGCCAGCAGTTCGGGACTAGCGGGGGCATTCACAGATACGCAGTATTTT. This sequence encodes CASSSGLAGAFTDTQYF.

With regard to this clone: The same CDR3 can be traced to other DNA sequences in this sample. The rearrangement uses TRBV5-4 and TRBJ2-5; 8 nucleotides align to TRBD1. Germline V CDR1 and CDR2: SGHNT, YYREEE (reference sequence). The CDR3 length is 13 residues. Losses at the gene ends were 2 bases for V and 5 bases for J; bases not matched to a gene: 2. The CDR3 reads CASSFRGQETQYF. CDR3 bases: TGTGCCAGCAGCTTCAGGGGGCAGGAGACCCAGTACTTC.

This clone was seen a few times. The chain recombines TRBV18 with TRBJ1-1; 9 bases are a match to TRBD1. This CDR3 is 15 amino acids long. CDR1 KGHSH and CDR2 LQKENI come from the germline V gene. The junction had 5 bases not matched to a gene; V was cut back by 6 bases and J by 0 bases. Here the CDR3 reads CASSGTGKMNTEAFF. The DNA for the CDR3 is TGTGCCAGCTCCGGGACAGGGAAAATGAACACTGAAGCTTTCTTT.

Notes on this clone: It is likely a read error: a sequence one base away is far more abundant. The chain has TRBV27 and TRBJ2-7; 7 bases are shared with TRBD1. The CDR3 spans 13 residues. Germline V gives CDR1 MNHEY, CDR2 SMNVEV (reference sequence). The CDR3 DNA is TGTGCCTGCAGTTTCACAGGGGCTGGCGAGCAGTACTTC. It encodes CACSFTGAGEQYF.

For this clone: Mismatch with germline at one junction end may stem from a read error. The rearrangement uses TRBV7-7 and TRBJ2-2; 9 nucleotides line up with TRBD1. The CDR3 totals 13 residues. Per the germline V gene, CDR1 is SSHAT and CDR2 is FNYEAQ (reference sequence). The CDR3 DNA follows: TGTGCTAGCAGCAGGACAGGGGCCGGGGAGCTGTTTTTT. It is translated as CASSRTGAGELFF.

V and J are TRBV23-1 and TRBJ2-2, with D perhaps matching TRBD2 (7 bases). TRBV23-1 is an open reading frame, and its role is uncertain. Deletions cut 1 base from V and 7 bases from J, with 16 bases between. The CDR3 is 16 amino acids. The CDR3 DNA reads as TGCGCCAGCAGTCAATTCGGCGCGGGGGCAGGCGGGGAGCTGTTTTTT. Its translation: CASSQFGAGAGGELFF.

The gene calls are TRBV12-5 and TRBJ1-1, with D unresolved. CDR3 length equals 12 residues. V dropped 2 bases and J dropped 6 bases, with 7 bases sitting between them. The germline gives CDR1 LGHNT, CDR2 FRNRAP. The CDR3 sequence is CASGLPRAEAFF. The CDR3 DNA sequence: TGTGCTAGTGGTTTGCCCCGCGCTGAAGCTTTCTTT.

The chain carries TRBV11-2 and TRBJ1-5; no clear D. Trimming stripped 4 bases from V and 4 bases from J, with 8 bases between. The CDR3 is 13 residues long. Germline loops: CDR1 SGHAT, CDR2 FQNNGV. CDR3 sequence (DNA): TGTGCCAGCAGCTCAGACAAAAATCAGCCCCAGCATTTT. Protein: CASSSDKNQPQHF. Variable domain in full (rest from reference TRBV11-2 and TRBJ1-5): EAGVAQSPRYKIIEKRQSVAFWCNPISGHATLYWYQQILGQGPKLLIQFQNNGVVDDSQLPKDRFSAERLKGVDSTLKIQPAKLEDSAVYLCASSSDKNQPQHFGDGTRLSIL.

The chain joins TRBV12-3 or TRBV12-4 to TRBJ1-5, with D uncertain. Trimming took 2 bases from V and 7 from J, leaving 9 bases between them. CDR3 size: 13 residues. CDR3 sequence: CASSLRVTQPQHF. In DNA, the CDR3 is TGTGCCAGCAGTTTACGGGTGACGCAGCCCCAGCATTTT.

The chain joins TRBV18 to TRBJ2-7; 10 bases are shared with TRBD2. Germline values: CDR1 KGHSH, CDR2 LQKENI. V lost 6 bases, J lost 7 bases, and 12 bases stayed unmatched. This CDR3 region has 15 residues. CDR3 coding DNA: TGTGCCAGCTCGGCAAAGGTCGCTAGCGGGGGAGAGCAGTACTTC. Protein sequence: CASSAKVASGGEQYF.

The genes are TRBV6-6 and TRBJ2-3, with 10 positions matching TRBD1. This CDR3 is 17 amino acids long. Losses at the gene ends were 5 bases for V and 2 bases for J; bases not matched to a gene: 10. CDR1 is MNHNY and CDR2 is SVGAGI in the germline V gene (reference sequence). Written as DNA, the CDR3 is TGTGCCAGCAGTCGTACTCCGGGACAGGGGTACACAGATACGCAGTATTTT. Its protein is CASSRTPGQGYTDTQYF.

This chain links TRBV7-8 with TRBJ2-5, with TRBD1 matching over 7 bases. This CDR3 has 15 amino acids. V gave up 5 bases and J gave up 1 base; unmatched junction bases: 7. CDR1 SGHVS and CDR2 FQNEAQ come from the germline V gene. In nucleotides, the CDR3 is TGTGCCAGCAGCATCACAGGGGCGTCCCAAGAGACCCAGTACTTC. It is translated as CASSITGASQETQYF.

This clone occurred a few times. The genes are TRBV29-1 and TRBJ2-7, with 8 bases matching TRBD2. Per the germline V gene, CDR1 is SQVTM and CDR2 is ANQGSEA. There are 13 residues in the CDR3. Trimming at V came to 6 bases and at J to 3 bases, leaving 7 bases not matched to a gene. CDR3: CSVSTSGIYEQYF. The CDR3 nucleotides read TGCAGCGTGAGTACTAGCGGCATCTACGAGCAGTACTTC.